The clone carrying this T cell receptor beta chain was recorded a few times. This entry is derived from a study of blood T cell repertoires in COVID-19. In the study overall: From the United States, Italy and Spain came samples of acute and convalescent COVID-19. T cells, B-cell-depleted T cells, or PBMCs supplied cDNA or gDNA.

Authors' analysis steps: Nucleated cell counts were estimated from reference gene primer amplification. Libraries were prepared by immunoSEQ multiplex PCR; TCRdb keeps only in-frame clonotypes and omits some of them. V, J and clone size are taken as reported in that table, and D and trimming were inferred from the DNA itself. Of over 200,000 clones in the sample, roughly nine tenths are singletons; the top ten hold approximately 12%. The CDR3 covers 13 residues. Between the trimmed V and J ends, which lost 0 bases and 7 bases, there was a span of 8 bases. Germline values: CDR1 SGHRS, CDR2 YFSETQ. V is TRBV5-1 and J is TRBJ1-5, with unresolved D. This receptor was taken from a woman between 18 and 29 years old who had recovered from COVID-19. Material for sequencing was peripheral blood. The CDR3 here is CASSLAPVQPQHF. Written as DNA, the CDR3 is TGCGCCAGCAGCTTGGCCCCGGTCCAGCCCCAGCATTTT. Complete variable domain (other parts from reference TRBV5-1 and TRBJ1-5): KAGVTQTPRYLIKTRGQQVTLSCSPISGHRSVSWYQQTPGQGLQFLFEYFSETQRNKGNFPGRFSGRQFSNSRSEMNVSTLELGDSALYLCASSLAPVQPQHFGDGTRLSIL.